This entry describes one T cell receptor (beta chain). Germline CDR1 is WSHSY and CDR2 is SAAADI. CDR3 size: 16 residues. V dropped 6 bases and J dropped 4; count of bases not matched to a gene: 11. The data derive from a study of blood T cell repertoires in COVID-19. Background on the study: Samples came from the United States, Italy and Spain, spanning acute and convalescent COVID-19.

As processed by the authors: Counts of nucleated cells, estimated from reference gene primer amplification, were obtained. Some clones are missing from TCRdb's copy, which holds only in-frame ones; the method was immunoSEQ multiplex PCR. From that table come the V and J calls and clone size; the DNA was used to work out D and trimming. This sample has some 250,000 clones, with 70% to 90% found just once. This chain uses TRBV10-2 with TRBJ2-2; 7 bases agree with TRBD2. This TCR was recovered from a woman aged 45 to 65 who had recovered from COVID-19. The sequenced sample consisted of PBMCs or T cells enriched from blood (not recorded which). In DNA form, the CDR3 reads TGCGCCAGCAGGGCACCAAGCGGGATAAGCACCGGGGAGCTGTTTTTT. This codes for CASRAPSGISTGELFF.